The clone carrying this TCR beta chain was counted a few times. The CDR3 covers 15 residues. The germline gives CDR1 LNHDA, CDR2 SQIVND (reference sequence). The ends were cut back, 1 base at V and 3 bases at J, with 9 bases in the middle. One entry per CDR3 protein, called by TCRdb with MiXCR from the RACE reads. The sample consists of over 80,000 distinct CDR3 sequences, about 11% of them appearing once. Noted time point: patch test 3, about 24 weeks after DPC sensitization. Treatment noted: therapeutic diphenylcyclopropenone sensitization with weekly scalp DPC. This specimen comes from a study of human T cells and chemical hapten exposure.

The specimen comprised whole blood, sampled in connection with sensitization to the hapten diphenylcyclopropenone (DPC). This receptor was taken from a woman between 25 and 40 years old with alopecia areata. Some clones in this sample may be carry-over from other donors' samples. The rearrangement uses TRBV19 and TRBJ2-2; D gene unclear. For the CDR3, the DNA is TGTGCCAGTAGTATAGGAGCCGTGGACACCGGGGAGCTGTTTTTT. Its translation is CASSIGAVDTGELFF. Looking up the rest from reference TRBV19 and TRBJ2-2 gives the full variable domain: DGGITQSPKYLFRKEGQNVTLSCEQNLNHDAMYWYRQDPGQGLRLIYYSQIVNDFQKGDIAEGYSVSREKKESFPLTVTSAQKNPTAFYLCASSIGAVDTGELFFGEGSRLTVL.